This TCR beta chain was retrieved from a study of glioma-infiltrating T cells. Using RNA template, CDR3s of TCR alpha and beta were amplified with iRepertoire arm-PCR. For one-step reverse transcription and amplification, roughly 100-400 ng of tissue mRNA or PBMC total RNA was used. Using its own MiXCR run on the multiplex PCR reads, TCRdb lists one record per CDR3 protein. The sample lists under 200,000 distinct CDR3 sequences; 43% were seen once. CDR1 and CDR2 (germline): LNHDA, SQIVND (reference sequence). The CDR3 totals 18 residues. The trim removed 4 bases at V and 4 bases at J, leaving 10 bases unmatched.

Sequenced input: glioma tissue, nonneoplastic brain tissue, or PBMCs (not recorded which). The receptor was isolated from a human donor with low-grade glioma or glioblastoma, undergoing nonglioma brain surgery, or in good health (not recorded which). This chain uses TRBV19 with TRBJ2-3; TRBD2 matches at 14 bases. CDR3 sequence: CASSTPLGLAGGADTQYF. CDR3 in DNA: TGTGCCAGTAGTACCCCACTCGGACTAGCGGGAGGAGCAGATACGCAGTATTTT.